Included here is one T cell receptor beta chain sequence, with context. Its antigen is unidentified. The record originates from a study of T cell repertoires in cytomegalovirus infection. Study at large: Public TCR beta signatures marked donors with CMV infection and the matching HLA.

TCRdb fed the reads into MiXCR, producing one record per CDR3 protein. The table includes about 700,000 distinct CDR3 sequences, around a third detected once. Losses at the gene ends were 1 base for V and 5 bases for J; bases not matched to a gene: 8. CDR1 SGHTA and CDR2 FQGNSA come from the germline V gene. CDR3 length equals 16 residues. Sequencing used cultured PBMCs, obtained from culture after CMV antigen stimulation. The sequence was obtained from a human donor in good health (CMV status not recorded). Some clones in this sample may be carry-over from other donors' samples. The chain uses TRBV7-2 and TRBJ2-5; 9 positions match TRBD2. The CDR3 nucleotides are TGTGCCAGCAGCTTAGTTCTGGCGGGAGGGGGGGAGACCCAGTACTTC. It codes for CASSLVLAGGGETQYF.